This T cell receptor (beta chain) emerged from a study of T cell repertoires in ileal Crohn's disease. Study-level background: At surgery, under 40% of patients smoked, with median disease duration about eight years. Postoperative therapy was given to about half: about 11 thiopurines, 15 to 20 anti-TNF agents.

Time point defined: inflamed ileum from the surgical specimen. Some clones are missing from TCRdb's copy, which holds only in-frame ones; the method was immunoSEQ multiplex PCR. Among several thousand clones, roughly four fifths were seen once, and the ten largest hold 10%. This clone was seen once. This CDR3 is built from 16 residues. V lost 0 bases and J 5 bases, leaving 17 bases between the germline ends. The germline V gene encodes CDR1 SGHRS and CDR2 YFSETQ. The chain uses TRBV5-1 and TRBJ1-1; D uncertain. Material: ileal tissue. The TCR was taken from an adult with Crohn's disease. The CDR3, as DNA: TGCGCCAGCAGCTTGGAATTGGCAGCCCTGGGGACTGAAGCTTTCTTT. It translates to CASSLELAALGTEAFF.